The following is a TCR beta chain sequence with its context. The assay was immunoSEQ multiplex PCR, and TCRdb's table has in-frame clones only and misses some. This table holds some 71,000 clones, 90% found once. V was clipped by 8 bases and J by 9 bases, with 13 bases between them. The germline V gene encodes CDR1 SGHAT and CDR2 FQNNGV. CDR3 length: 11 amino acids. The data were obtained in a study of control samples from healthy donors and cancer patients. The source is a woman in her 50s with colorectal cancer. The sequenced sample was PBMCs. The chain joins TRBV11-2 to TRBJ2-5; either TRBD1 or TRBD2 may supply D (5 bases each). CDR3 DNA: TGTGCCAGCGCCCAGGGAGCGGCCCAGTACTTC. As protein: CASAQGAAQYF.